This TCR beta chain was sequenced during a study of siplizumab effects on memory and regulatory T cells. Sequencing used immunoSEQ multiplex PCR; TCRdb keeps in-frame clones, though not all of them. Of roughly 5,300 clones listed, 50% are singletons. Cells from the mixed lymphocyte reaction were cocultured for over five days at 37°C. A note on this clone: What it binds is not known.

The sequencing sample was made of CFSE-low (dividing) CD8+ T cells sorted from an allogeneic mixed lymphocyte reaction. The clonotype was recovered from a human donor in good health; the cells came from an allogeneic mixed lymphocyte reaction. Some clones in this sample may be carry-over from other donors' samples.

CDR3 coding DNA: TGTGCCAGCAGTGAGGGTTATTTGGAGTTCTTC. Protein product: CASSEGYLEFF. The chain couples TRBV25-1 to TRBJ2-1; the D is unclear. Trimming left V 3 bases short and J 14 bases short, with 11 bases between. Per germline, CDR1 MGHDK and CDR2 SYGVNS. The CDR3 runs 11 residues.